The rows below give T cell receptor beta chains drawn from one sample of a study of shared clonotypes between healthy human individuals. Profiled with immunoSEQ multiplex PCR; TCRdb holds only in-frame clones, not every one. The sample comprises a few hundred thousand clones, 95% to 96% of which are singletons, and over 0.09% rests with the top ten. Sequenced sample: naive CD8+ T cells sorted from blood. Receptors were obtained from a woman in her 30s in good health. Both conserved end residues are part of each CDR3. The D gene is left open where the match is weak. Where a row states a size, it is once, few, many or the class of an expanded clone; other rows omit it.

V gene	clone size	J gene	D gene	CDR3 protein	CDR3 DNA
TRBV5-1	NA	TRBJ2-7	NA	CASSLGESRYEQYF	TGCGCCAGCAGCTTGGGGGAGTCTCGGTACGAGCAGTACTTC
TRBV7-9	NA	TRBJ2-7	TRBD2	CASSFVAGNEQYF	TGTGCCAGCAGCTTCGTAGCGGGCAACGAGCAGTACTTC
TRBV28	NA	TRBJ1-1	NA	CASSPLAGGGNTEAFF	TGTGCCAGCAGTCCCCTCGCGGGTGGTGGGAACACTGAAGCTTTCTTT
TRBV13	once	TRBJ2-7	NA	CASSQESGSPYEQYF	TGTGCCAGCAGCCAAGAATCCGGGTCTCCCTACGAGCAGTACTTC
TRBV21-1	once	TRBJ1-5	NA	CASSKVPGCHREPQHF	TGTGCCAGCAGCAAGGTCCCGGGTTGCCACCGGGAGCCCCAGCATTTT
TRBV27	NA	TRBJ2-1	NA	CASGWGEPGNEQFF	TGTGCCAGTGGGTGGGGGGAGCCGGGCAATGAGCAGTTCTTC
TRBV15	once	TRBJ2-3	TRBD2	CATSRARAGGRDTQYF	TGTGCCACCAGCAGAGCCAGAGCGGGAGGTAGAGATACGCAGTATTTT
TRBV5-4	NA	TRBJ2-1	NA	CASSLLRGRYSYNEQFF	TGTGCCAGCAGCCTTTTGAGGGGTCGGTACTCCTACAATGAGCAGTTCTTC
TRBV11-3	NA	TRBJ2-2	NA	CASSPNSSRFGELFF	TGTGCCAGCAGCCCGAATTCCTCGAGATTCGGGGAGCTGTTTTTT
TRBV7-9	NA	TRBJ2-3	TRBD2	CASSPTSVANTQYF	TGTGCCAGCAGCCCGACTAGCGTGGCAAATACGCAGTATTTT
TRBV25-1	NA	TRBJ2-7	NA	CASSDGVSYEQYF	TGTGCCAGCAGTGATGGGGTTTCCTACGAGCAGTACTTC
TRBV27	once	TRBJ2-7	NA	CASSFSSSYEQYF	TGTGCCAGCAGTTTTAGTAGCTCCTACGAGCAGTACTTC
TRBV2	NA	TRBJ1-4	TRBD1	CASRTLRTGPTNEKLFF	TGTGCCAGCAGGACCCTCCGGACAGGGCCAACTAATGAAAAACTGTTTTTT
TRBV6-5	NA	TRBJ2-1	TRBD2	CASSYFASGIEQFF	TGTGCCAGCAGTTACTTTGCTAGCGGGATTGAGCAGTTCTTC
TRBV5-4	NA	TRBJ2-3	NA	CASSYTEGTDTQYF	TGTGCCAGCAGTTATACGGAGGGCACAGATACGCAGTATTTT
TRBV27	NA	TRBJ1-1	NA	CASSVRTANMNTEAFF	TGTGCCAGCAGTGTGAGGACGGCGAACATGAACACTGAAGCTTTCTTT
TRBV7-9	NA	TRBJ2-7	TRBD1	CASSPRTGPEQYF	TGTGCCAGCAGCCCCCGGACAGGGCCTGAGCAGTACTTC
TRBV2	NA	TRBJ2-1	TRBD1	CASSDGQGVVRERPYNEQFF	TGTGCCAGCAGTGATGGACAGGGGGTAGTACGGGAGCGCCCCTACAATGAGCAGTTCTTC
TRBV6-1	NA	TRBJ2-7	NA	CASSESLDGYYEQYF	TGTGCCAGCAGTGAAAGCCTAGACGGTTACTACGAGCAGTACTTC
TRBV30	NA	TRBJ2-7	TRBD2	CAWSVGAGGYEQYF	TGTGCCTGGAGTGTGGGAGCGGGAGGCTACGAGCAGTACTTC
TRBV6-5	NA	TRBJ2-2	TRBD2	CASSRLAGGAGELFF	TGTGCCAGCAGTAGGCTAGCGGGAGGGGCCGGGGAGCTGTTTTTT
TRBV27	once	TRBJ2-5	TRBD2	CASSELAGSQETQYF	TGTGCCAGCAGTGAACTAGCGGGATCCCAAGAGACCCAGTACTTC
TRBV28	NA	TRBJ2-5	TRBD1	CASSPGQGWETQYF	TGTGCCAGCAGTCCCGGACAGGGCTGGGAGACCCAGTACTTC
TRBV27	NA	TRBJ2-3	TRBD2	CASSPGPQTSGSTDTQYF	TGTGCCAGCAGCCCAGGCCCCCAGACTAGCGGGAGCACAGATACGCAGTATTTT
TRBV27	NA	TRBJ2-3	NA	CASSFTSVGFTDTQYF	TGTGCCAGCAGTTTTACGTCTGTGGGATTCACAGATACGCAGTATTTT
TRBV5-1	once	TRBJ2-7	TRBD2	CASSLSRTSGSYEQYF	TGCGCCAGCAGCTTGTCGCGGACTAGCGGATCCTACGAGCAGTACTTC
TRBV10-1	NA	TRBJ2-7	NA	CASSEGSGAAYEQYF	TGCGCCAGCAGCGAAGGATCGGGGGCGGCCTACGAGCAGTACTTC
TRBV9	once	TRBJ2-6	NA	CASSLRAGANVLTF	TGTGCCAGCAGCTTACGGGCTGGGGCCAACGTCCTGACTTTC
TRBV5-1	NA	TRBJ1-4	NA	CASSRSTGGSNEKLFF	TGCGCCAGCAGCCGCAGTACGGGGGGGAGTAATGAAAAACTGTTTTTT
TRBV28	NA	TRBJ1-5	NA	CASSLVGRSSNQPQHF	TGTGCCAGCAGTTTAGTCGGCAGAAGTAGCAATCAGCCCCAGCATTTT
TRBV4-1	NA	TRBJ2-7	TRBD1	CASSHREQGASYEQYF	TGCGCCAGCAGCCACCGGGAGCAGGGGGCCTCCTACGAGCAGTACTTC
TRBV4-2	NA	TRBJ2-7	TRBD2	CASSQEEAGAGYEQYF	TGTGCCAGCAGCCAAGAGGAAGCGGGAGCCGGCTACGAGCAGTACTTC
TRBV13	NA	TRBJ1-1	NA	CASRYQNTEAFF	TGTGCCAGCAGATACCAGAACACTGAAGCTTTCTTT
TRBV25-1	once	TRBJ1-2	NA	CASSEQGYSYGYTF	TGTGCCAGCAGTGAACAGGGATATAGCTACGGCTACACCTTC
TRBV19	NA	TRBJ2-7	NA	CASSPGRDYEQYF	TGTGCCAGTAGTCCGGGCAGGGACTACGAGCAGTACTTC
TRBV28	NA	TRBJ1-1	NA	CASSLSRENTEAFF	TGTGCCAGCAGTTTATCACGGGAGAACACTGAAGCTTTCTTT
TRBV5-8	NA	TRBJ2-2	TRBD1	CASSLGTRGTGSPGELFF	TGTGCCAGCAGCCTAGGGACTCGGGGGACAGGGAGCCCCGGGGAGCTGTTTTTT
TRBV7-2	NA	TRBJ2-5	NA	CASSLSYQETQYF	TGTGCCAGCAGCCTCTCGTACCAAGAGACCCAGTACTTC
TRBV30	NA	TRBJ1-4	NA	CAWTSEKGRVFF	TGTGCCTGGACGTCGGAGAAAGGCAGGGTCTTTTTT
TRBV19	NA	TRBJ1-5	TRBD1	CASSPGQGYQPQHF	TGTGCCAGTAGTCCCGGACAGGGGTACCAGCCCCAGCATTTT
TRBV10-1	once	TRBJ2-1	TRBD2	CASSAGTSGSFGDEQFF	TGCGCCAGCAGTGCCGGGACTAGCGGGAGTTTTGGCGATGAGCAGTTCTTC
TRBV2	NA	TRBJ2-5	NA	CASSEAQPLAIGETQYF	TGTGCCAGCAGTGAAGCGCAGCCCCTGGCTATAGGAGAGACCCAGTACTTC
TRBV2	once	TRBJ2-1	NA	CASSGTDNEQFF	TGTGCCAGCAGTGGGACGGACAATGAGCAGTTCTTC
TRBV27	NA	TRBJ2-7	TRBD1	CASMSRDRVGEQYF	TGTGCCAGCATGTCGCGGGACAGGGTCGGTGAGCAGTACTTC
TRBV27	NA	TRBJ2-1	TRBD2	CASSLGTSGSYNEQFF	TGTGCCAGCAGTTTAGGGACTAGCGGGAGCTACAATGAGCAGTTCTTC
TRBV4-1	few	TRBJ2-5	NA	CASSQDLEETQYF	TGCGCCAGCAGCCAAGATCTAGAAGAGACCCAGTACTTC
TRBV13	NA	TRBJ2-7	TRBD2	CASSLTSGSPEQYF	TGTGCCAGCAGCTTAACTAGCGGGAGTCCCGAGCAGTACTTC
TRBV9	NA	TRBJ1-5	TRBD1	CASSPGTGGGSNQPQHF	TGTGCCAGCAGCCCCGGGACAGGGGGTGGTAGCAATCAGCCCCAGCATTTT
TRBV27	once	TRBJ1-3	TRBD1	CASSLTGNSGNTIYF	TGTGCCAGCAGTTTGACAGGGAACTCTGGAAACACCATATATTTT
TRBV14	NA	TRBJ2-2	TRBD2	CASSPGGGVVFTGELFF	TGTGCCAGCAGCCCGGGGGGGGGCGTAGTATTCACCGGGGAGCTGTTTTTT
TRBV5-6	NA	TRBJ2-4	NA	CASTQGIGAKNIQYF	TGTGCCAGTACTCAGGGAATCGGGGCCAAAAACATTCAGTACTTC
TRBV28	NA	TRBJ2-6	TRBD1	CASSTNWWGQGFTGANVLTF	TGTGCCAGCAGCACCAATTGGTGGGGACAGGGGTTTACTGGGGCCAACGTCCTGACTTTC